This T cell receptor (beta chain) was profiled in a study of blood T cell repertoires in COVID-19. Profiled with immunoSEQ multiplex PCR; TCRdb holds only in-frame clones, not every one. The sample lists hundreds of thousands of clones; 88% were seen once. The V and J ends lost 5 bases and 2 bases respectively, with 5 bases between them. Germline loops: CDR1 MNHEY, CDR2 SVGEGT. The CDR3 loop spans 12 amino acids. This clone was counted a few times. The chain recombines TRBV6-2 or TRBV6-3 with TRBJ2-3; tentatively, D is TRBD2 (5 bases). This sequence originates from a woman between 45 and 60 years old who had recovered from COVID-19. Sequenced: PBMCs or T cells enriched from blood (not recorded which). The CDR3 here is CASSLATDTQYF. The CDR3, as DNA: TGTGCCAGCAGTCTAGCCACAGATACGCAGTATTTT.